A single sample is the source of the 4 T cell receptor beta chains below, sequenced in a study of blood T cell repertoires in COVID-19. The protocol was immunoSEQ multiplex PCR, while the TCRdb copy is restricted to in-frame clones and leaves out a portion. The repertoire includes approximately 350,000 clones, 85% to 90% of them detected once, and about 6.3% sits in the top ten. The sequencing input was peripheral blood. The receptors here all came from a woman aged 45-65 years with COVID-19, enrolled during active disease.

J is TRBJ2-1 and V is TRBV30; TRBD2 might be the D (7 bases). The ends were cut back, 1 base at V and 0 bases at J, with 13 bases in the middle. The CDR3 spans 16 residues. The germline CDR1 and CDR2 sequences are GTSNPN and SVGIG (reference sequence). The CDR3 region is CAWSGAGAISYNEQFF. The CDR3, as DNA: TGTGCCTGGAGTGGGGCGGGGGCGATCTCCTACAATGAGCAGTTCTTC.

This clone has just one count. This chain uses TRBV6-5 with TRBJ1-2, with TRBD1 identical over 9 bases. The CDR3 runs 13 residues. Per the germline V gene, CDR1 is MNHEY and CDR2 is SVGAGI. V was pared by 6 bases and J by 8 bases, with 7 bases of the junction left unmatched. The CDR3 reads CASSRDRGSGYTF. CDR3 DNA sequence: TGTGCCAGCAGCCGTGACAGGGGGAGCGGCTACACCTTC.

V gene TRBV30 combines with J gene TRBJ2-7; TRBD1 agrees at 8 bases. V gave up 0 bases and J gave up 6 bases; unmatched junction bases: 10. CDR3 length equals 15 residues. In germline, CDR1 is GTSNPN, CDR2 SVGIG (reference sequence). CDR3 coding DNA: TGTGCCTGGAGTGTCTTCGACAGGGGAAGCGGCGAGCAGTACTTC. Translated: CAWSVFDRGSGEQYF.

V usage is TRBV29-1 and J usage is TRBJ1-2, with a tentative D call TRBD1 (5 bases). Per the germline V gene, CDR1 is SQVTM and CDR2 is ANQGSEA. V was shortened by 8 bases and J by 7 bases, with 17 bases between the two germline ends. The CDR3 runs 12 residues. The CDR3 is CSYTSVGGGYTF. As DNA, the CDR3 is TGCAGCTACACGTCGGTCGGGGGTGGCTACACCTTC.